Following are 12 T cell receptor beta chains from one sample sequenced in a study of OX40 agonist ivuxolimab in advanced cancers. Sequencing used immunoSEQ multiplex PCR; TCRdb keeps in-frame clones, though not all of them. The table lists over 55,000 clones, over 75% of them singletons, with 11% in the top ten. The source was CD4+ or CD8+ T cells sorted from blood, collected in a trial of the OX40 agonist ivuxolimab. Receptors were obtained from an adult with an advanced solid tumor such as melanoma, head and neck, liver or kidney cancer.

This chain connects TRBV5-4 to TRBJ2-6, with a possible D match to TRBD2 (5 bases). Germline values: CDR1 SGHNT, CDR2 YYREEE (reference sequence). V was pared by 5 bases and J by 0 bases, with 6 bases between. The CDR3 consists of 14 residues. CDR3 amino acids: CASSRGSGANVLTF. For the CDR3, the DNA is TGTGCCAGCAGTCGGGGCTCTGGGGCCAACGTCCTGACTTTC.

This chain connects TRBV4-2 to TRBJ2-2; 8 nucleotides agree with TRBD1. The V and J ends lost 4 bases and 3 bases, in that order; junction bases with no gene match: 16. CDR3 length equals 19 residues. Looked up from germline, CDR1 is LGHNA and CDR2 is YNFKEQ. CDR3 amino acids: CASSRFGQGMGRDTGELFF. In DNA form, the CDR3 reads TGTGCCAGCAGCCGCTTCGGACAGGGTATGGGTCGAGACACCGGGGAGCTGTTTTTT.

The rearrangement links TRBV29-1 to TRBJ2-1; the match to TRBD2 covers 15 bases. The V gene end was trimmed by 6 bases and the J gene end by 3 bases; junction bases not matched to a gene: 9. CDR1 is SQVTM, CDR2 ANQGSEA, per germline. There are 17 residues in the CDR3. CDR3 in amino acids: CSVTGTSGRKSYNEQFF. The CDR3 DNA reads as TGCAGCGTAACCGGGACTAGCGGGAGGAAGAGCTACAATGAGCAGTTCTTC.

The gene calls are TRBV7-9 and TRBJ1-1; D is unresolved. Germline loops: CDR1 SEHNR, CDR2 FQNEAQ (reference sequence). The CDR3 extends over 13 amino acids. V was trimmed by 5 bases and J by 3 bases, leaving 10 bases between them. This CDR3 reads CASSPQEDTEAFF. The CDR3 coding sequence is TGTGCCAGCAGCCCCCAGGAGGACACTGAAGCTTTCTTT.

V gene TRBV28 combines with J gene TRBJ2-1; TRBD2 matches 12 bases. CDR3 length: 17 amino acids. J was trimmed by 4 bases and V by 8 bases; bases with no gene match: 12. The germline gives CDR1 MDHEN, CDR2 SYDVKM. CDR3 amino acids: CASVRLAGAEYYNEQFF. The CDR3 coding sequence is TGTGCCAGCGTCAGACTAGCGGGAGCAGAGTATTACAATGAGCAGTTCTTC.

This chain links TRBV18 with TRBJ1-2; D is undetermined. The length of the CDR3 is 14 residues. Germline CDR1 and CDR2: KGHSH and LQKENI. The ends were cut back, 3 bases at V and 0 bases at J, with 8 bases in the middle. CDR3 protein: CASSPLMANYGYTF. The CDR3 DNA is TGTGCCAGCTCACCTCTCATGGCTAACTATGGCTACACCTTC.

This chain uses TRBV2 with TRBJ2-3, with 7 positions matching TRBD1. The CDR3 sequence is 15 residues long. Germline V gene data show CDR1 as SNHLY and CDR2 as FYNNEI. The V and J ends lost 6 bases and 5 bases, in that order; junction bases with no gene match: 11. This chain's CDR3 is CASRRQGLIVDTQYF. As DNA, the CDR3 is TGTGCCAGCAGACGACAGGGTCTAATCGTAGATACGCAGTATTTT.

The CDR3 loop is CASSLGQHSGANVLTF. Written as DNA, the CDR3 is TGCGCCAGCAGCCTGGGACAGCACTCTGGGGCCAACGTCCTGACTTTC. The J gene is TRBJ2-6, the V gene TRBV5-1; 7 bases fit TRBD1. CDR3 size: 16 residues. The V segment lost 4 bases and the J segment 0 bases; nucleotides outside the gene matches: 4. Germline V gene lookup returns CDR1 SGHRS and CDR2 YFSETQ.

Worth noting for this clone: At one end the junction does not follow the germline gene, possibly because of a read error. The chain has TRBV6-1 and TRBJ1-1; tentative D call: TRBD1 (5 bases). The CDR3 length is 12 residues. Germline V gene lookup returns CDR1 MNHNS and CDR2 SASEGT. In nucleotides, the CDR3 is TGTGCCAGCAGATTGACAGTGAGGGGTTGGGTCTTT. This gives the protein CASRLTVRGWVF.

This clone has a single count. V gene TRBV18 combines with J gene TRBJ2-3; D not certain. The CDR3 is 14 amino acids. Per germline, CDR1 KGHSH and CDR2 LQKENI. The ends were cut back, 2 bases at V and 2 bases at J, with 8 bases in the middle. CDR3 sequence reads: CASSPRVLTDTQYF. CDR3 nucleotide sequence: TGTGCCAGCTCACCAAGGGTTCTCACAGATACGCAGTATTTT.

The rearrangement uses TRBV5-8 and TRBJ1-6; no reliable D call. This CDR3 region has 14 residues. Per germline, CDR1 SGHTS and CDR2 YDEGEE. Deletions cut 4 bases from V and 10 bases from J, with 15 bases between. The CDR3 nucleotides read TGTGCCAGCAGCCTGGGAGGGTCAGGATCACCCCTCCACTTT. Translated, it gives CASSLGGSGSPLHF.

This clone was observed a single time. This rearrangement joins TRBV10-3 to TRBJ2-7, with TRBD1 identical over 10 bases. Germline V gene lookup returns CDR1 ENHRY and CDR2 SYGVKD. With 5 bases clipped from V and 5 bases from J, the junction kept 3 bases outside the gene matches. CDR3 size: 13 residues. The CDR3 DNA is TGTGCCATCAGTCCGGGACAGGGGCACGAGCAGTACTTC. Translated, it gives CAISPGQGHEQYF.